The clone carrying this T cell receptor (beta chain) was detected a few times. Its antigen is undetermined. This sample is drawn from a study of blood T cells in healthy people across ages. Study outcomes and limitations: Across the age range, TCR beta diversity per million T cells fell in a roughly linear way.

Alongside a J-beta primer mix, a sample-barcoded 5' primer served in a second PCR lasting about 6 to 12 cycles. TCRdb redid the calling of the 5' RACE reads with MiXCR, one entry per CDR3 protein. The sample carries under 1,100,000 distinct CDR3 sequences, under 30% recorded once. This same sample was also taken into another study, of T cells of mothers and their children. That paper notes: Thymic selection molds TCR recombination products alike in related and unrelated pairs.

This TCR derives from a girl aged 2 to 10 in good health. Sequencing was carried out using blood.

CDR3 region: CATDSSGANVLTF. The CDR3 DNA is TGTGCCACGGACAGCTCTGGGGCCAACGTCCTGACTTTC. J is TRBJ2-6 and V is TRBV2; D possibly corresponds to TRBD1 (6 bases). This CDR3 is 13 amino acids long. Between the trimmed V and J ends, which lost 10 bases and 0 bases, there was a span of 7 bases. The germline V gene encodes CDR1 SNHLY and CDR2 FYNNEI. Together with reference TRBV2 and TRBJ2-6, the CDR3 gives the full variable domain: EPEVTQTPSHQVTQMGQEVILRCVPISNHLYFYWYRQILGQKVEFLVSFYNNEISEKSEIFDDQFSVERPDGSNFTLKIRSTKLEDSAMYFCATDSSGANVLTFGAGSRLTVL.